What follows are 27 T cell receptor beta chains derived from one specimen sequenced in a study of cytomegalovirus exposure and HLA in healthy donors. The PCR had 60 Vbeta and 13 Jbeta primers. Libraries were prepared by immunoSEQ multiplex PCR; TCRdb keeps only in-frame clonotypes and omits some of them. Among about 190,000 clones listed, 70% to 80% were seen once. The material sequenced was PBMCs. Receptors originate from a woman aged 25 to 39 in good health and CMV-seropositive.

This clone showed up just a few times. The V and J genes are TRBV4-3 and TRBJ1-4, with D uncertain. The CDR3 sequence is 17 residues long. Trimming stripped 0 bases from V and 0 bases from J, with 11 bases between. CDR1 is LGHNA, CDR2 YSLEER, per germline. CDR3 coding DNA: TGCGCCAGCAGCCAAGATTTTTGGTCGGCAACTAATGAAAAACTGTTTTTT. The encoded protein is CASSQDFWSATNEKLFF.

The V gene is TRBV2, the J gene TRBJ2-3; the match to TRBD2 covers 8 bases. Unmatched junction bases numbered 11, after V lost 7 bases and J lost 2 bases. CDR3 length: 16 residues. Germline V gives CDR1 SNHLY, CDR2 FYNNEI. CDR3 nucleotides: TGTGCCAGCACCCGAGGGGGTAGCGGGGACACAGATACGCAGTATTTT. Protein: CASTRGGSGDTDTQYF.

The rearrangement uses TRBV19 and TRBJ2-7; TRBD2 agrees at 7 bases. Trimming at V came to 1 base and at J to 0 bases, leaving 6 bases not matched to a gene. This CDR3 has 16 amino acids. The V gene's germline CDR1 is LNHDA and CDR2 SQIVND (reference sequence). The CDR3 nucleotides read TGTGCCAGTAGTATAGCTTCTAGCGGTGTCTCCTACGAGCAGTACTTC. It encodes CASSIASSGVSYEQYF.

V and J are TRBV27 and TRBJ2-7, with 10 bases lining up with TRBD1. Unmatched junction bases numbered 5, after V lost 6 bases and J lost 6 bases. Germline CDR1 and CDR2: MNHEY and SMNVEV (reference sequence). This CDR3 is built from 13 residues. The CDR3 is CASRRTGGGEQYF. The CDR3 nucleotides are TGTGCCAGCAGACGGACAGGGGGGGGCGAGCAGTACTTC.

The CDR3 loop is CASSFPPRGGAGYEQYF. The CDR3 nucleotides are TGTGCCAGCAGTTTCCCCCCAAGGGGGGGGGCCGGCTACGAGCAGTACTTC. The chain joins TRBV28 to TRBJ2-7, with D possibly matching TRBD2 (7 bases). The CDR3 loop spans 17 amino acids. CDR1 and CDR2 from the germline V gene are MDHEN and SYDVKM. The ends were cut back, 3 bases at V and 3 bases at J, with 21 bases in the middle.

This clone was detected only once. V and J are TRBV10-3 and TRBJ2-7, with 11 bases lining up with TRBD1. CDR1 is ENHRY, CDR2 SYGVKD, per germline. The junction had 6 bases not matched to a gene; V was cut back by 6 bases and J by 2 bases. The CDR3 totals 15 residues. DNA for the CDR3: TGTGCCATCAGAAACGGACAGGGGGCAACCTACGAGCAGTACTTC. As protein: CAIRNGQGATYEQYF.

V gene TRBV11-3 combines with J gene TRBJ2-2; TRBD2 matches 8 bases. This CDR3 contains 15 residues. Losses at the gene ends were 1 base for V and 7 bases for J; bases not matched to a gene: 5. Germline V gene sequence: CDR1 SGHNT, CDR2 YENEEA. The CDR3 coding sequence is TGTGCCAGCAGCTTAGTTCGGGGGGGCGGCGGGGAGCTGTTTTTT. This translates into CASSLVRGGGGELFF. Complete variable domain (other parts from reference TRBV11-3 and TRBJ2-2): EAGVVQSPRYKIIEKKQPVAFWCNPISGHNTLYWYLQNLGQGPELLIRYENEEAVDDSQLPKDRFSAERLKGVDSTLKIQPAELGDSAVYLCASSLVRGGGGELFFGEGSRLTVL.

The chain carries TRBV7-2 and TRBJ2-5, with D possibly matching TRBD2 (5 bases). Trimming stripped 0 bases from V and 3 bases from J, with 8 bases between. The germline CDR1 and CDR2 sequences are SGHTA and FQGNSA. This CDR3 spans 14 amino acids. The chain's CDR3 is CASSLAPREETQYF. The CDR3 region has the DNA TGTGCCAGCAGCTTAGCGCCGCGGGAAGAGACCCAGTACTTC.

The rearrangement uses TRBV5-1 and TRBJ2-1; D is possibly TRBD2 (5 bases). Germline CDR1 reads SGHRS; CDR2 reads YFSETQ. V was pared by 3 bases and J by 10 bases, with 8 bases between. The CDR3 has 11 residues. The CDR3 DNA follows: TGCGCCAGCAGCTCCGACTACGAGCAGTTCTTC. Translation: CASSSDYEQFF.

The rearrangement links TRBV19 to TRBJ2-1; D perhaps matches TRBD1 (5 bases). Trimming took off 3 bases at V and 9 bases at J, with 12 bases between the two ends. CDR3 length equals 13 residues. Germline values: CDR1 LNHDA, CDR2 SQIVND (reference sequence). This chain's CDR3 is CASSIVRGGEQFF. The CDR3, as DNA: TGTGCCAGTAGTATCGTAAGGGGTGGTGAGCAGTTCTTC.

As concerns this clone: Without the conserved terminal phenylalanine or tryptophan, this CDR3 likely stems from a read error. V gene TRBV5-4 combines with J gene TRBJ1-2; 11 nucleotides agree with TRBD1. CDR1 and CDR2 (germline): SGHNT, YYREEE (reference sequence). The CDR3 spans 15 residues. Trimming took 3 bases from V and 3 from J; bases not matched to a gene: 4. CDR3 nucleotide sequence: TGTGCCAGCAGCTGGACAGGGGGCGGTGACTATGGCTACACCCTC. Protein sequence: CASSWTGGGDYGYTL.

CDR3 DNA: TGTGCCAGCAGCAACCGGACAGGGTATTTTGGCTACACCTTC. Residues: CASSNRTGYFGYTF. The V gene is TRBV7-2, the J gene TRBJ1-2; 8 bases map to TRBD1. The germline V gene encodes CDR1 SGHTA and CDR2 FQGNSA. This CDR3 has 14 residues. V lost 5 bases, J lost 7 bases, and 9 bases stayed unmatched.

The chain recombines TRBV2 with TRBJ2-7; 7 bases match TRBD1. Per the germline V gene, CDR1 is SNHLY and CDR2 is FYNNEI. With V trimmed by 5 bases and J by 2 bases, 6 bases remained unmatched. The CDR3 covers 14 residues. CDR3 in DNA: TGTGCCAGCAGTATCGACAGGGATGCCTACGAGCAGTACTTC. This translates into CASSIDRDAYEQYF.

As regards this clone: Other DNA sequences in the same sample also yield this CDR3. The chain uses TRBV18 and TRBJ1-6; TRBD1 matches at 8 bases. The CDR3 runs to 14 residues. CDR1 and CDR2 (germline): KGHSH, LQKENI. Germline trimming cut 1 base from V and 8 bases from J; bases unmatched to any gene: 1. Here the CDR3 DNA reads TGTGCCAGCTCACCACTGGACAGGGATTCACCCCTCCACTTT. Its translation: CASSPLDRDSPLHF.

This clone was counted once. The genes are TRBV9 and TRBJ2-1; 7 nucleotides align to TRBD1. Losses at the gene ends were 2 bases for V and 6 bases for J; bases not matched to a gene: 11. The V gene's germline CDR1 is SGDLS and CDR2 YYNGEE. There are 16 residues in the CDR3. CDR3 coding DNA: TGTGCCAGCAGCGTCGTTTCAGGGGGATTGGTCAATGAGCAGTTCTTC. Translation: CASSVVSGGLVNEQFF. Filled out from reference TRBV9 and TRBJ2-1, the complete variable domain reads DSGVTQTPKHLITATGQRVTLRCSPRSGDLSVYWYQQSLDQGLQFLIQYYNGEERAKGNILERFSAQQFPDLHSELNLSSLELGDSALYFCASSVVSGGLVNEQFFGPGTRLTVL.

This clone was counted a few times. The V call is TRBV7-3, the J call TRBJ1-2; D unresolved. V was clipped by 2 bases and J by 9 bases, with 22 bases between them. The CDR3 extends over 16 amino acids. Germline CDR1 is SGHTA and CDR2 is FQGTGA. The CDR3: CASSLVASAQRDRYTF. The CDR3 coding sequence is TGTGCCAGCAGCTTAGTCGCAAGCGCCCAGCGGGATCGCTACACCTTC.

The chain recombines TRBV5-1 with TRBJ2-3, with 13 bases fitting TRBD2. With 0 bases clipped from V and 4 bases from J, the junction kept 5 bases outside the gene matches. The CDR3 consists of 17 residues. CDR1 is SGHRS and CDR2 is YFSETQ in the germline V gene. The CDR3 DNA is TGCGCCAGCAGCTTGGAACTAGCGGGGGGGAACGCAGATACGCAGTATTTT. Translation: CASSLELAGGNADTQYF.

About this clone: A junction boundary mismatches the germline segment, possibly from a read error. The chain employs TRBV5-4 and TRBJ2-3; weak D call: TRBD1 (6 bases). Germline V gives CDR1 SGHNT, CDR2 YYREEE (reference sequence). The CDR3 totals 17 residues. CDR3 protein: CAGSLSASRQGTDTQYF. The CDR3 DNA sequence: TGTGCCGGCAGTTTGTCTGCCTCCAGACAGGGCACAGATACGCAGTATTTT.

The V and J genes are TRBV6-1 and TRBJ2-1; TRBD2 aligns across 7 bases. The ends lost 9 bases at V and 5 bases at J; junction bases unmatched: 4. The CDR3 has 12 amino acids. Germline CDR1 and CDR2: MNHNS and SASEGT. This CDR3 is CASKRDHNEQFF. The CDR3 DNA reads as TGTGCCAGTAAGCGGGACCACAATGAGCAGTTCTTC.

CDR3 DNA sequence: TGTGCCAGCAGCGTAGGGCTTGGTGGGGGGGAGGAGACCCAGTACTTC. As protein: CASSVGLGGGEETQYF. The J gene is TRBJ2-5, the V gene TRBV9, with 7 bases lining up with TRBD2. The CDR3 consists of 16 residues. CDR1 is SGDLS, CDR2 YYNGEE, per germline. After removal of 0 bases from V and 5 bases from J, the junction contained 10 bases not matched to a gene.

The chain combines TRBV28 with TRBJ2-7, with TRBD2 matching over 10 bases. Germline loops: CDR1 MDHEN, CDR2 SYDVKM. V lost 3 bases to trimming and J lost 1 base; unmatched junction nucleotides: 6. This CDR3 has 16 residues. The CDR3 loop is CASSFPSGRASYEQYF. CDR3 sequence (DNA): TGTGCCAGCAGTTTCCCCAGCGGGAGGGCTTCCTACGAGCAGTACTTC.

Of note for this clone: A junction end diverges from the germline sequence, so it may reflect a read error. The V gene is TRBV7-7, the J gene TRBJ1-1, with no clear D. This CDR3 spans 14 amino acids. Per germline, CDR1 SSHAT and CDR2 FNYEAQ (reference sequence). DNA of the CDR3: TGTGCTAGCACCCCCGCCCAGGTGAACACTGAAGCTTTCTTT. Its protein is CASTPAQVNTEAFF. Drawing the rest from reference TRBV7-7 and TRBJ1-1, the complete variable domain is GAGVSQSPRYKVTKRGQDVTLRCDPISSHATLYWYQQALGQGPEFLTYFNYEAQPDKSGLPSDRFSAERPEGSISTLTIQRTEQRDSAMYRCASTPAQVNTEAFFGQGTRLTVV.

The chain is built from TRBV7-9 and TRBJ2-5; D is perhaps TRBD2 (7 bases). The better agreement between TRBJ2-7 and the DNA end casts doubt on the J call. The CDR3 has 14 residues. Germline CDR1 SEHNR, CDR2 FQNEAQ (reference sequence). The CDR3 coding sequence is TGTGCCAGCAGCGTTTCGGGGGGCCCCTACGAGCAGTACTTC. Its translation is CASSVSGGPYEQYF.

This clone showed up just a few times. The chain is built from TRBV5-6 and TRBJ2-1; weak D call: TRBD1 (5 bases). V was pared by 0 bases and J by 7 bases, with 20 bases between. The CDR3 is made up of 17 amino acids. The germline V gene encodes CDR1 SGHDT and CDR2 YYEEEE. In nucleotides, the CDR3 is TGTGCCAGCAGCTTGGCCTTTGACAGCCACCTTAGGAATGAGCAGTTCTTC. Residues: CASSLAFDSHLRNEQFF. The complete variable domain, with remaining parts taken from reference TRBV5-6 and TRBJ2-1, reads DAGVTQSPTHLIKTRGQQVTLRCSPKSGHDTVSWYQQALGQGPQFIFQYYEEEERQRGNFPDRFSGHQFPNYSSELNVNALLLGDSALYLCASSLAFDSHLRNEQFFGPGTRLTVL.

This sequence joins TRBV5-1 and TRBJ2-3; 8 positions match TRBD1. Trimming at V came to 3 bases and at J to 0 bases, leaving 6 bases not matched to a gene. The germline CDR1 and CDR2 sequences are SGHRS and YFSETQ. The length of the CDR3 is 16 residues. As DNA, the CDR3 is TGCGCCAGCAGCTGGACGGGACAGGTTAGCACAGATACGCAGTATTTT. Translated: CASSWTGQVSTDTQYF.

This clone was seen more than once but under ten times. This chain uses TRBV19 with TRBJ1-2, with D possibly TRBD1 on 6 matching bases. CDR3 length equals 16 residues. The V gene lost 6 bases and the J gene lost 7 bases, with 24 bases spanning the gap. Germline CDR1 and CDR2: LNHDA and SQIVND (reference sequence). The CDR3, as DNA: TGTGCCAGTAGCCTTTACAACCGGGACAAGGGTAGTGGCTACACCTTC. Its protein product is CASSLYNRDKGSGYTF.

The chain uses TRBV28 and TRBJ2-7; 10 nucleotides align to TRBD1. J gave up 1 base and V 6 bases, and 12 bases lay outside the gene matches. The CDR3 length is 17 residues. Germline CDR1 reads MDHEN; CDR2 reads SYDVKM. CDR3 loop: CASSRFLGTGVSYEQYF. DNA of the CDR3: TGTGCCAGCAGCAGATTCCTCGGGACAGGGGTATCCTACGAGCAGTACTTC.